This TCR beta chain comes out of a study of control samples from healthy donors and cancer patients. The CDR3 contains 20 residues. Germline loops: CDR1 SGHVS, CDR2 FNYEAQ. V dropped 3 bases and J dropped 0; count of bases not matched to a gene: 17. Sequencing was performed with immunoSEQ multiplex PCR; in TCRdb, only in-frame clones are kept and a portion is missing. The data hold just under 80,000 clones, with approximately 90% observed a single time. The receptor comes from an older woman with head and neck cancer. The sequencing sample was made of PBMCs. The chain uses TRBV7-6 and TRBJ2-3; 8 bases agree with TRBD2. The CDR3 nucleotides read TGTGCCAGCAGCTTTCGCGGGTCGGTAGCGGGGAACCCTAGCACAGATACGCAGTATTTT. The encoded protein is CASSFRGSVAGNPSTDTQYF.